Listed below are T cell receptor beta chains from one sample, sequenced in a study of identical twins. TCRdb reprocessed the 5' RACE reads with MiXCR, giving one entry per CDR3 protein. Found here are about 530,000 distinct CDR3 sequences, about 15% of them singletons; the top ten hold roughly 0.42%. These records were also assigned to another study, of yellow fever vaccine responses in identical twins.

Sequenced input: CD4+ T cells sorted from blood. The receptors were gathered from a young woman in good health. Each CDR3 is given with its conserved first and last residue. Fields, in order: D gene, J gene, V gene, clone size, CDR3 DNA, CDR3 protein. A D gene is named only where the DNA matches it firmly. Not all rows give a size; the values are once, few, many and, for expanded clones, a class.

>-|TRBJ2-2|TRBV12-5|few
TGTGCTAGTGGTTTCACCAAGGTCGGGGAGCTGTTTTTT
CASGFTKVGELFF
>-|TRBJ2-2|TRBV3-1|few
TGTGCCAGCAGCCAAGCCGGGGACACCGGGGAGCTGTTTTTT
CASSQAGDTGELFF
>TRBD2|TRBJ2-1|TRBV7-8|few
TGTGCCAGCAGCTCGCCTGGACTAGCGGGCCGCAATGAGCAGTTCTTC
CASSSPGLAGRNEQFF
>-|TRBJ2-2|TRBV18|few
TGTGCCAGCTCACCAGGCTCCACCGGGGAGCTGTTTTTT
CASSPGSTGELFF
>-|TRBJ2-3|TRBV20-1|few
TGCAGTGCTAGAGATGACACGAGCGGGACGCAGTATTTT
CSARDDTSGTQYF
>TRBD2|TRBJ2-5|TRBV12-3/TRBV12-4|few
TGTGCCAGCAGTCCACGACTAGCGGGAGACCCCACCGAGACCCAGTACTTC
CASSPRLAGDPTETQYF
>-|TRBJ2-5|TRBV9|-
TGTGCCAGCAGCCTCTCCCTCCGGTCCCAAGAGACCCAGTACTTC
CASSLSLRSQETQYF
>-|TRBJ1-1|TRBV6-1|-
TGTGCCAGCAGTGAACAAATGGGAGTGGAGACTGAAGCTTTCTTT
CASSEQMGVETEAFF
>-|TRBJ1-5|TRBV3-1|-
TGTGCCAGCAGCCAAGATGCAGCTAATCAGCCCCAGCATTTT
CASSQDAANQPQHF
>-|TRBJ2-7|TRBV5-1|-
TGCGCCAGCAGCTTGGCAGGGGACAAGTTCGACGAGCAGTACTTC
CASSLAGDKFDEQYF
>-|TRBJ2-3|TRBV12-3/TRBV12-4|-
TGTGCCAGCAGTTTAGTTTATAACACAGATACGCAGTATTTT
CASSLVYNTDTQYF
>-|TRBJ1-1|TRBV6-5|few
TGTGCCAGCAGTTACAAGCTTCTTACTGAAGCTTTCTTT
CASSYKLLTEAFF
>-|TRBJ2-7|TRBV12-3/TRBV12-4|few
TGTGCCAGCAGTTACGGGGAGGCCTACGAGCAGTACTTC
CASSYGEAYEQYF
>TRBD1|TRBJ1-1|TRBV28|few
TGTGCCAGCGGTGACAGGGGAAACACTGAAGCTTTCTTT
CASGDRGNTEAFF
>TRBD2|TRBJ2-5|TRBV5-1|-
TGCGCCAGCAGCCAGACTAGCGGGTCCTGGGAGACCCAGTACTTC
CASSQTSGSWETQYF
>TRBD1|TRBJ2-2|TRBV20-1|-
TGCAGTGCCAACGGGGGACAGGGTATCGGGGAGCTGTTTTTT
CSANGGQGIGELFF
>TRBD1|TRBJ1-4|TRBV5-8|few
TGTGCCAGCAGCCGAGGGGGCGCGGGTGAAAAACTGTTTTTT
CASSRGGAGEKLFF
>-|TRBJ2-2|TRBV11-3|few
TGTGCCAGCAGCTTAGATCGCGCGGCCGGGGAGCTGTTTTTT
CASSLDRAAGELFF